A selection of T cell receptor beta chains follows, all from one sample in a study of CD8 T cells in Susac syndrome. TCRdb analysed the immunoSEQ multiplex PCR reads with MiXCR anew, one entry per CDR3 protein. The table shows under 90,000 distinct CDR3 sequences, with just over 90% occurring only once. The source material was CD4+ T cells from PBMCs. The receptors here all came from a human donor with Susac syndrome. Both conserved end residues are part of each CDR3. The order of the fields is J gene, V gene, D gene, clone size, CDR3 protein, CDR3 DNA. The D gene is left open where the match is weak. The size field is filled for only some rows; it gives once, few, many or a size class.

>TRBJ2-7|TRBV20-1|-|-
CSARDRSDRPTPYEQYF
TGCAGTGCTAGGGACCGATCGGACCGCCCAACGCCCTACGAGCAGTACTTC
>TRBJ2-5|TRBV12-3/TRBV12-4|-|-
CASSYRGLLEETQYF
TGTGCCAGCAGTTATCGGGGTCTTCTCGAAGAGACCCAGTACTTC
>TRBJ1-1|TRBV19|-|-
CASRLNTEAFF
TGTGCCAGTAGGCTGAACACTGAAGCTTTCTTT
>TRBJ2-5|TRBV20-1|-|-
CSARFEGRAGETQYF
TGCAGTGCTAGATTTGAGGGACGGGCGGGCGAGACCCAGTACTTC
>TRBJ2-7|TRBV5-6|-|-
CASSSGLAYEQYF
TGTGCCAGCAGCTCTGGACTCGCCTACGAGCAGTACTTC
>TRBJ2-2|TRBV3-1|-|-
CASRRKGQNTGELFF
TGTGCCAGCAGAAGGAAGGGACAGAACACCGGGGAGCTGTTTTTT
>TRBJ2-7|TRBV9|TRBD1|-
CASSPRTGTYEQYF
TGTGCCAGCAGCCCCCGGACAGGGACCTACGAGCAGTACTTC
>TRBJ1-5|TRBV19|-|-
CASSISGTGRPQHF
TGTGCCAGTAGTATTTCCGGGACCGGTCGGCCCCAGCATTTT
>TRBJ1-5|TRBV27|-|-
CASSSISPGGTKPQHF
TGTGCCAGCAGTTCAATATCGCCCGGGGGCACGAAGCCCCAGCATTTT
>TRBJ2-5|TRBV3-1|TRBD1|-
CAGSPWDREGETQYF
TGTGCCGGCAGCCCGTGGGACAGGGAGGGAGAGACCCAGTACTTC
>TRBJ2-2|TRBV18|-|-
CASSSRVSGELFF
TGTGCCAGCTCGTCCAGGGTATCCGGGGAGCTGTTTTTT
>TRBJ2-7|TRBV6-1|TRBD1|-
CASSKPQGYEQYF
TGTGCCAGCAGTAAACCACAGGGGTACGAGCAGTACTTC
>TRBJ2-5|TRBV5-1|TRBD1|-
CASSLGNRQGGEETQYF
TGCGCCAGCAGCTTGGGGAACCGACAGGGGGGAGAAGAGACCCAGTACTTC
>TRBJ2-3|TRBV20-1|-|-
CSAPTGVGWGDTQYF
TGCAGTGCTCCCACCGGGGTAGGATGGGGAGATACGCAGTATTTT
>TRBJ1-5|TRBV29-1|TRBD1|-
CSVAPDRTGQPQHF
TGCAGCGTTGCTCCGGACAGGACGGGGCAGCCCCAGCATTTT
>TRBJ2-2|TRBV12-3/TRBV12-4|TRBD2|once
CASSQTPGGPPGELFF
TGTGCCAGCAGTCAAACTCCGGGGGGGCCCCCCGGGGAGCTGTTTTTT